Below, 11 T cell receptor beta chains from the same sample are listed, as sequenced in a study of CD8 T cells in ankylosing spondylitis. TCRdb processed the 5' RACE reads anew with MiXCR; each CDR3 protein has one entry. Of tens of thousands of distinct CDR3 sequences listed, roughly a sixth are singletons. The sequencing input was blood. The source is a male donor with ankylosing spondylitis or in good health (not recorded which).

The chain employs TRBV28 and TRBJ2-7; no clear D. Germline loops: CDR1 MDHEN, CDR2 SYDVKM. Trimming shortened V by 6 bases and J by 2 bases, and 11 bases separated the two germline ends. This CDR3 has 13 amino acids. The CDR3 is CASSRVWAYEQYF. The CDR3 nucleotides are TGTGCCAGCAGCCGTGTGTGGGCCTACGAGCAGTACTTC.

The sample holds a few counts of this clonotype. The chain employs TRBV9 and TRBJ2-1; no reliable D call. V was cut by 4 bases and J by 4 bases, with 12 bases left in between. The CDR3 has 14 residues. Germline CDR1 is SGDLS and CDR2 is YYNGEE. CDR3 nucleotides: TGTGCCAGCAGCCCTGAATCGCTTTACAATGAGCAGTTCTTC. This encodes CASSPESLYNEQFF.

V and J are TRBV5-6 and TRBJ2-5, with 7 bases fitting TRBD2. The V gene end was trimmed by 5 bases and the J gene end by 4 bases; junction bases not matched to a gene: 5. Germline-derived CDR1 and CDR2 are SGHDT and YYEEEE. This CDR3 has 13 residues. The CDR3 sequence: CASSWEGRETQYF. The CDR3 DNA sequence: TGTGCCAGCAGTTGGGAGGGACGAGAGACCCAGTACTTC.

In the case of this clonotype: At one end the junction does not follow the germline gene, possibly because of a read error. The chain employs TRBV7-2 and TRBJ1-1, with a weak D call TRBD1 (5 bases). The length of the CDR3 is 15 residues. Per germline, CDR1 SGHTA and CDR2 FQGNSA. The chain's CDR3 is CASSYGDGLNTEAIF. DNA for the CDR3: TGTGCCAGCAGCTATGGGGACGGCCTGAACACTGAAGCTATCTTT.

This clonotype was found many times. This rearrangement joins TRBV5-1 to TRBJ1-1, with TRBD1 matching over 7 bases. CDR1 and CDR2 (germline): SGHRS, YFSETQ. This CDR3 contains 16 residues. V lost 4 bases to trimming and J lost 0 bases; unmatched junction nucleotides: 9. This chain's CDR3 is CASSHTRTGMNTEAFF. DNA of the CDR3: TGCGCCAGCAGCCACACTCGGACAGGAATGAACACTGAAGCTTTCTTT.

This clonotype was seen a few times. The rearrangement links TRBV3-1 to TRBJ2-2, with 7 nucleotides matching TRBD1. The junction had 9 bases not matched to a gene; V was cut back by 5 bases and J by 6 bases. The length of the CDR3 is 15 residues. Germline V gene data show CDR1 as LGHDT and CDR2 as YNNKEL (reference sequence). The CDR3 DNA follows: TGTGCCAGCAGCGCACGACAGGGAAAGGCCGGGGAGCTGTTTTTT. Encoded protein: CASSARQGKAGELFF.

The chain carries TRBV6-5 and TRBJ2-3, with D unclear. This CDR3 spans 15 amino acids. Germline CDR1 is MNHEY and CDR2 is SVGAGI. The V end was cut by 6 bases, the J end by 2 bases, with 15 bases between. The DNA of the CDR3 is TGTGCCAGCAGCCGGACGGTGACTCACACAGATACGCAGTATTTT. Translating it yields CASSRTVTHTDTQYF.

The V gene is TRBV19, the J gene TRBJ2-3, with D possibly TRBD1 on 5 matching bases. The V gene's germline CDR1 is LNHDA and CDR2 SQIVND (reference sequence). This CDR3 spans 13 amino acids. Between the trimmed V and J ends, which lost 3 bases and 4 bases, there was a span of 8 bases. For the CDR3, the DNA is TGTGCCAGTAGTATTCAGGGCGCAGATACGCAGTATTTT. Translating it yields CASSIQGADTQYF.

The chain combines TRBV18 with TRBJ2-1; D possibly corresponds to TRBD2 (6 bases). The germline V gene encodes CDR1 KGHSH and CDR2 LQKENI. V was shortened by 2 bases and J by 6 bases, with 14 bases between the two germline ends. The CDR3 totals 15 residues. In DNA form, the CDR3 reads TGTGCCAGCTCACCAGGAGGGAGCGAGAGCAATGAGCAGTTCTTC. Its protein is CASSPGGSESNEQFF. Complete variable domain (other parts from reference TRBV18 and TRBJ2-1): NAGVMQNPRHLVRRRGQEARLRCSPMKGHSHVYWYRQLPEEGLKFMVYLQKENIIDESGMPKERFSAEFPKEGPSILRIQQVVRGDSAAYFCASSPGGSESNEQFFGPGTRLTVL.

This clonotype turned up a few times. The rearrangement links TRBV5-1 to TRBJ2-7; no clear D gene. V was shortened by 0 bases and J by 3 bases, with 10 bases between the two germline ends. Per germline, CDR1 SGHRS and CDR2 YFSETQ. The CDR3 loop spans 14 amino acids. The CDR3: CASSLAGGHYEQYF. The CDR3 DNA reads as TGCGCCAGCAGCTTGGCGGGCGGTCACTACGAGCAGTACTTC.

The chain recombines TRBV28 with TRBJ1-5; D is unresolved. The germline V and J ends were trimmed by 6 bases and 0 bases, with 12 bases remaining between them. Germline V gene data show CDR1 as MDHEN and CDR2 as SYDVKM. The length of the CDR3 is 15 residues. In nucleotides, the CDR3 is TGTGCCAGCAGCGTGAATCTTAATAGCAATCAGCCCCAGCATTTT. Translating gives CASSVNLNSNQPQHF.